The rows below give T cell receptor beta chains drawn from one sample of a study of Tregs in tolerant kidney transplant recipients. Generated by immunoSEQ multiplex PCR, the TCRdb table keeps only in-frame clones and is missing some. Of approximately 260,000 clones listed, 80% to 85% were seen once; the top ten hold around 0.68%. Sequencing input: CD4+ T cells from blood. The receptors shown here come from a human donor in good health. CDR3s include the opening cysteine and the closing phenylalanine or tryptophan. D genes are given only for firm matches. The listing skips clone size in some rows; elsewhere it reads once, few, many or a size class.

D gene: .; J gene: TRBJ1-2; clone size: once; V gene: TRBV7-3; CDR3 protein: CASSLKGRRADYGYTF; CDR3 DNA: TGTGCCAGCAGCTTAAAGGGTCGAAGGGCCGACTATGGCTACACCTTC
D gene: TRBD1; J gene: TRBJ2-4; clone size: .; V gene: TRBV6-1; CDR3 protein: CASSEADRQGYDIQYF; CDR3 DNA: TGTGCCAGCAGTGAAGCGGACCGACAGGGATATGACATTCAGTACTTC
D gene: TRBD1; J gene: TRBJ1-5; clone size: few; V gene: TRBV6-6; CDR3 protein: CASLGGTGGGQPQHF; CDR3 DNA: TGTGCCAGCCTTGGGGGGACAGGGGGCGGTCAGCCCCAGCATTTT
D gene: .; J gene: TRBJ1-1; clone size: .; V gene: TRBV7-9; CDR3 protein: CASSFSGDTEAFF; CDR3 DNA: TGTGCCAGCAGCTTCAGTGGGGACACTGAAGCTTTCTTT
D gene: .; J gene: TRBJ2-3; clone size: once; V gene: TRBV5-1; CDR3 protein: CASTPSTTPGQLQYF; CDR3 DNA: TGCGCCAGCACCCCCTCCACGACCCCGGGACAACTCCAGTATTTT
D gene: TRBD1; J gene: TRBJ1-5; clone size: once; V gene: TRBV19; CDR3 protein: CASSMKQGGLGNQPQHF; CDR3 DNA: TGTGCCAGTAGTATGAAACAGGGGGGTCTGGGCAATCAGCCCCAGCATTTT
D gene: TRBD1; J gene: TRBJ1-2; clone size: .; V gene: TRBV15; CDR3 protein: CATSRAPRDRGDYGYTF; CDR3 DNA: TGTGCCACCAGCAGAGCTCCCCGGGACAGGGGAGACTATGGCTACACCTTC
D gene: TRBD2; J gene: TRBJ2-7; clone size: once; V gene: TRBV7-9; CDR3 protein: CASSGLAGGPYEQYF; CDR3 DNA: TGTGCCAGCAGCGGGCTAGCGGGAGGCCCCTACGAGCAGTACTTC
D gene: TRBD2; J gene: TRBJ2-3; clone size: .; V gene: TRBV11-2; CDR3 protein: CASSLDLAGGIDTQYF; CDR3 DNA: TGTGCCAGCAGCTTAGATCTAGCGGGAGGGATAGATACGCAGTATTTT
D gene: .; J gene: TRBJ1-5; clone size: .; V gene: TRBV7-3; CDR3 protein: CASSLTVSVGNHYSNQPQHF; CDR3 DNA: TGTGCCAGCAGCTTAACGGTGTCTGTGGGTAACCATTATAGCAATCAGCCCCAGCATTTT
D gene: TRBD1; J gene: TRBJ1-1; clone size: .; V gene: TRBV7-9; CDR3 protein: CASRSGTDNTEAFF; CDR3 DNA: TGTGCCAGCAGATCCGGGACAGATAACACTGAAGCTTTCTTT
D gene: .; J gene: TRBJ2-2; clone size: .; V gene: TRBV9; CDR3 protein: CASSPRGRTGTLTGELFF; CDR3 DNA: TGTGCCAGCAGCCCTCGGGGAAGGACCGGCACCCTCACCGGGGAGCTGTTTTTT
D gene: .; J gene: TRBJ1-1; clone size: .; V gene: TRBV5-6; CDR3 protein: CASSLFGKILLNTEAFF; CDR3 DNA: TGTGCCAGCAGCTTGTTCGGGAAGATACTATTGAACACTGAAGCTTTCTTT
D gene: .; J gene: TRBJ1-1; clone size: .; V gene: TRBV6-1; CDR3 protein: CASSGPGNTEAFF; CDR3 DNA: TGTGCCAGCAGCGGGCCTGGGAACACTGAAGCTTTCTTT
D gene: .; J gene: TRBJ2-1; clone size: .; V gene: TRBV9; CDR3 protein: CASSALAGTGYNEQFF; CDR3 DNA: TGTGCCAGCAGCGCCCTGGCCGGGACTGGCTACAATGAGCAGTTCTTC
D gene: .; J gene: TRBJ2-2; clone size: few; V gene: TRBV6-1; CDR3 protein: CASSVFRMNTGELFF; CDR3 DNA: TGTGCCAGCAGTGTGTTCAGGATGAACACCGGGGAGCTGTTTTTT
D gene: .; J gene: TRBJ2-7; clone size: .; V gene: TRBV10-1; CDR3 protein: CASSAGVSYEQYF; CDR3 DNA: TGCGCCAGCAGTGCGGGGGTAAGCTACGAGCAGTACTTC
D gene: TRBD2; J gene: TRBJ2-7; clone size: .; V gene: TRBV6-5; CDR3 protein: CASSPGLAGNYEQYF; CDR3 DNA: TGTGCCAGCAGTCCTGGACTAGCGGGAAATTACGAGCAGTACTTC
D gene: .; J gene: TRBJ2-1; clone size: .; V gene: TRBV6-5; CDR3 protein: CASSPLWRNNEQFF; CDR3 DNA: TGTGCCAGCAGTCCCCTCTGGAGGAACAATGAGCAGTTCTTC
D gene: .; J gene: TRBJ2-5; clone size: .; V gene: TRBV11-2; CDR3 protein: CASSPRRGETQYF; CDR3 DNA: TGTGCCAGCAGCCCTCGACGGGGGGAGACCCAGTACTTC
D gene: TRBD2; J gene: TRBJ2-7; clone size: .; V gene: TRBV6-5; CDR3 protein: CASSYAGDTYEQYF; CDR3 DNA: TGTGCCAGCAGTTACGCGGGGGATACCTACGAGCAGTACTTC
D gene: TRBD2; J gene: TRBJ2-7; clone size: .; V gene: TRBV4-2; CDR3 protein: CASSQDAGRAIHEQYF; CDR3 DNA: TGTGCCAGCAGCCAAGATGCTGGGAGGGCCATCCACGAGCAGTACTTC
D gene: .; J gene: TRBJ1-5; clone size: .; V gene: TRBV5-5; CDR3 protein: CASSPGLYQPQHF; CDR3 DNA: TGTGCCAGCAGCCCAGGATTATATCAGCCCCAGCATTTT
D gene: .; J gene: TRBJ2-3; clone size: .; V gene: TRBV7-9; CDR3 protein: CASSPSGSDTQYF; CDR3 DNA: TGTGCCAGCAGCCCCTCGGGAAGTGATACGCAGTATTTT
D gene: .; J gene: TRBJ2-5; clone size: .; V gene: TRBV7-8; CDR3 protein: CASSLGRQQETQYF; CDR3 DNA: TGTGCCAGCAGCCTCGGCCGGCAACAAGAGACCCAGTACTTC
D gene: .; J gene: TRBJ2-3; clone size: .; V gene: TRBV5-1; CDR3 protein: CASSLAGGSSTDTQYF; CDR3 DNA: TGCGCCAGCAGCTTGGCTGGGGGATCTAGCACAGATACGCAGTATTTT
D gene: TRBD2; J gene: TRBJ2-3; clone size: .; V gene: TRBV4-1; CDR3 protein: CASSHVGGRHTDTQYF; CDR3 DNA: TGCGCCAGCAGCCATGTCGGCGGGAGGCACACAGATACGCAGTATTTT
D gene: .; J gene: TRBJ1-4; clone size: .; V gene: TRBV18; CDR3 protein: CASSPSSGREKLFF; CDR3 DNA: TGTGCCAGCTCACCAAGTTCAGGGAGGGAAAAACTGTTTTTT
D gene: .; J gene: TRBJ1-2; clone size: .; V gene: TRBV2; CDR3 protein: CASTAGSSYTF; CDR3 DNA: TGTGCCAGCACGGCAGGGTCGAGCTACACCTTC